This TCR beta chain was identified during a study of graft-versus-host responses after intestinal transplantation. Assay used: immunoSEQ multiplex PCR; TCRdb lists only in-frame clones, some missing. The data show tens of thousands of clones, 85% to 90% seen once. This clone has just one count. What it binds is not known. Per germline, CDR1 MNHEY and CDR2 SMNVEV (reference sequence). Trimming took off 2 bases at V and 1 base at J, with 15 bases between the two ends. The CDR3 is 17 residues long. The chain carries TRBV27 and TRBJ2-1; the D gene is possibly TRBD2 (5 bases). This clonotype originated in a human donor who received an intestinal transplant. Sequences were derived from unstimulated CD4+ T cells sorted from spleen or lymph node cells, sampled before intestinal transplant. CDR3 loop: CASSLGVRVTSYNEQFF. The CDR3, as DNA: TGTGCCAGCAGTTTAGGGGTGAGGGTAACGTCCTACAATGAGCAGTTCTTC.